The present T cell receptor (beta chain) was sequenced within a study of T-cell memory formation after mild COVID-19. Turning to the study itself: The two donors had largely donor-specific TCR clusters.

This CDR3 region has 14 residues. J lost 4 bases, V lost 3 bases, and 6 bases had no gene match. Germline CDR1 is SGDLS and CDR2 is YYNGEE. Notes on this clonotype: The antigen remains unidentified.

Findings of the study overall: CM and EM subsets held most contracting CD4+ clones; EMRA held CD8+ ones.

5'RACE with constant-segment primers yielded barcoded, UMI-tagged TCR alpha and TCR beta cDNA libraries. MiXCR, applied by TCRdb to the 5' RACE reads, yields one record per CDR3 protein. The data hold 200,000 or so distinct CDR3 sequences, with more than 15% observed a single time. The sequence came from an adult woman who had mild COVID-19 (a few samples of this study predate the infection). Cell type and time point are not known. The sequenced sample was PBMCs or a T cell subset sorted from them (not recorded which). The V and J genes are TRBV9 and TRBJ2-7; TRBD2 agrees at 8 bases. The CDR3 reads CASSDGGAGYEQYF. The DNA for the CDR3 is TGTGCCAGCAGCGACGGGGGGGCGGGATACGAGCAGTACTTC.